This entry is about one TCR beta chain. The CDR3 is 16 residues long. From germline, CDR1 is MDHEN and CDR2 SYDVKM. The V end was cut by 6 bases, the J end by 1 base, with 16 bases between. TCRdb keeps only in-frame clones here, not all; method: immunoSEQ multiplex PCR. The table includes just under 100,000 clones, approximately 93% detected once. The sample is drawn from a study of T cell changes during pregnancy in multiple sclerosis. The receptor's source is a female donor with multiple sclerosis, enrolled in a pregnancy study. This specimen was peripheral blood, taken after pregnancy. The chain carries TRBV28 and TRBJ2-1; perhaps TRBD1 as D (5 bases). CDR3 DNA: TGTGCCAGCAGGGACGACACAGGCCCATCCTACAATGAGCAGTTCTTC. This gives the protein CASRDDTGPSYNEQFF.